This T cell receptor beta chain was observed in a study of T cells in Graves' hyperthyroidism and ophthalmopathy. Study-level results: Model predictions of ophthalmopathy came a median approximately seven months before onset.

Each diagnosis drew on symptoms, thyroxine, TRAb, thyroid ultrasound and orbital computed tomography findings. A note on this clonotype: Its antigen is undetermined.

Trimming shortened V by 3 bases and J by 6 bases, and 11 bases separated the two germline ends. Germline V CDR1 and CDR2: SGHNT, YENEEA. The CDR3 totals 13 residues. What was amplified from RNA transcripts were TCR beta CDR3 regions. In the first-round RT-PCR of the TCR CDR3, the HTBI primer set was used. Via MiXCR, TCRdb re-called the multiplex PCR reads, giving one row per CDR3 protein. This sample has approximately 640,000 distinct CDR3 sequences; about 45% occur once, and the top ten carry about 7%. Sequenced sample: peripheral blood or thyroid tissue (not recorded which). The sequence derives from an adult man with Graves' disease, either hyperthyroidism or ophthalmopathy (not recorded which). The chain has TRBV11-3 and TRBJ1-1; no definite D call. CDR3 nucleotides: TGTGCCAGCAGCTTGGATGCGAGGGCTGAAGCTTTCTTT. It encodes CASSLDARAEAFF.